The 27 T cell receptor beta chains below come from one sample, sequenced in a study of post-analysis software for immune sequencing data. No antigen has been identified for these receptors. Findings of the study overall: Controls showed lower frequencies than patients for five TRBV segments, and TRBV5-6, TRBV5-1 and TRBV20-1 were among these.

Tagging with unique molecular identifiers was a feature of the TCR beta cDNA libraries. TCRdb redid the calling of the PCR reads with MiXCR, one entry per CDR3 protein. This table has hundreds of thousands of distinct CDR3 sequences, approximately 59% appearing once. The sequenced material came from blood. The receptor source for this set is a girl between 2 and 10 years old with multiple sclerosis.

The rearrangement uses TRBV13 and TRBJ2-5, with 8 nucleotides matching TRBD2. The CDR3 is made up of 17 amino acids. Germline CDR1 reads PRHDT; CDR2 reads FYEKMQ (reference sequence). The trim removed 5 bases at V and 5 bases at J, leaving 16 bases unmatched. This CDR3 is CASSPRREAGDGETQYF. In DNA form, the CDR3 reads TGTGCCAGCAGCCCACGTAGGGAAGCGGGAGACGGTGAGACCCAGTACTTC.

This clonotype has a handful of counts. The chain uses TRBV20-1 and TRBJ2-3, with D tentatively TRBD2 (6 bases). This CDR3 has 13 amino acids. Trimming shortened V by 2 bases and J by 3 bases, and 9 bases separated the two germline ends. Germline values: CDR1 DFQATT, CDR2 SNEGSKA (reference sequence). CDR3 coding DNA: TGCAGTGCTAGAACGGCGGGGACAGATACGCAGTATTTT. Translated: CSARTAGTDTQYF.

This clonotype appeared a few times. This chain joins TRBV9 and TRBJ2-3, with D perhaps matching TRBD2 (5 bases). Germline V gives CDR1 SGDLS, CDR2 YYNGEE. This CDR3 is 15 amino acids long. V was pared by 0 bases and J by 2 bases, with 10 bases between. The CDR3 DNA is TGTGCCAGCAGCGTAGTGGGGAGTTCCACAGATACGCAGTATTTT. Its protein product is CASSVVGSSTDTQYF.

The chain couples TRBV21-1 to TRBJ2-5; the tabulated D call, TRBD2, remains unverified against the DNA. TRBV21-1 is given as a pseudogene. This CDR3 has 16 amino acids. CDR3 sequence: CASSSQRDHREETQYF. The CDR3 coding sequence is TGTGCCAGCAGCTCTCAACGGGACCACCGAGAGGAGACCCAGTACTTC.

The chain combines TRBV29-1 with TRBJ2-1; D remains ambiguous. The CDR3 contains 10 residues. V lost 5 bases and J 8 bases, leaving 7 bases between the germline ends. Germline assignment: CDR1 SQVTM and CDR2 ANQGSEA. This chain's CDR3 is CSVFRHEQFF. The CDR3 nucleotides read TGCAGCGTTTTTAGACATGAGCAGTTCTTC.

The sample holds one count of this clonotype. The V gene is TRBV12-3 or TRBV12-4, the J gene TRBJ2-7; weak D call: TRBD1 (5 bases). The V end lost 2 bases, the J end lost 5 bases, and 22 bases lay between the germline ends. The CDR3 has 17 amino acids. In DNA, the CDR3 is TGTGCCAGCAGTTTACACCAAGGGGCAGGGATAGTTAACGAGCAGTACTTC. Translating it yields CASSLHQGAGIVNEQYF.

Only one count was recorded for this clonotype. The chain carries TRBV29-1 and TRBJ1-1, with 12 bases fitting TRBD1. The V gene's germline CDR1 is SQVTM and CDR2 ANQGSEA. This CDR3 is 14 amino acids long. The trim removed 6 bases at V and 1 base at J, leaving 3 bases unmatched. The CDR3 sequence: CSVGTGGGNTEAFF. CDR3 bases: TGCAGCGTGGGGACAGGGGGCGGGAACACTGAAGCTTTCTTT.

DNA of the CDR3: TGTGCCTGGAGCGGGAAAGGAGGGGGTGAGCAGTTCTTC. This encodes CAWSGKGGGEQFF. The chain combines TRBV30 with TRBJ2-1, with D perhaps matching TRBD1 or TRBD2 (6 bases each). CDR1 GTSNPN and CDR2 SVGIG come from the germline V gene (reference sequence). The CDR3 extends over 13 amino acids. Trimming shortened V by 3 bases and J by 9 bases, and 15 bases separated the two germline ends.

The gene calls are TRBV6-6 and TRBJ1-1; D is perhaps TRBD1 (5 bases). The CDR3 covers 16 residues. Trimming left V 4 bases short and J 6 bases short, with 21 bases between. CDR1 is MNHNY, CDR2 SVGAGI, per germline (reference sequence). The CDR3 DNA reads TGTGCCAGCAGTTCCGTCCTACGGGGGGAGAGGGCTGAAGCTTTCTTT. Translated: CASSSVLRGERAEAFF.

CDR3 residues: CASSQGQPGDNSPLHF. The CDR3 DNA sequence: TGTGCCAGCAGCCAAGGGCAGCCGGGGGATAATTCACCCCTCCACTTT. The chain joins TRBV3-1 to TRBJ1-6; TRBD1 might be the D (5 bases). In germline, CDR1 is LGHDT, CDR2 YNNKEL (reference sequence). This CDR3 comprises 16 residues. V was trimmed by 1 base and J by 5 bases, leaving 12 bases between them.

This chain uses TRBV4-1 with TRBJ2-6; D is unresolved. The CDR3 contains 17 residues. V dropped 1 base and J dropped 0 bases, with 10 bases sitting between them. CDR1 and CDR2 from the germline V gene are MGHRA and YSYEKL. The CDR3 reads CASSQGQASSGANVLTF. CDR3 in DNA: TGCGCCAGCAGCCAAGGGCAGGCCTCCTCTGGGGCCAACGTCCTGACTTTC.

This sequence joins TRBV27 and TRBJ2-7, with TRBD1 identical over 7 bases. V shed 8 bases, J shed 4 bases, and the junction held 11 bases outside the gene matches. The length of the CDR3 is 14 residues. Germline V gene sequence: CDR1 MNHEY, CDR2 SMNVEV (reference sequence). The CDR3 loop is CASPGTEILYEQYF. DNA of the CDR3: TGTGCCAGCCCCGGGACAGAGATCCTATACGAGCAGTACTTC.

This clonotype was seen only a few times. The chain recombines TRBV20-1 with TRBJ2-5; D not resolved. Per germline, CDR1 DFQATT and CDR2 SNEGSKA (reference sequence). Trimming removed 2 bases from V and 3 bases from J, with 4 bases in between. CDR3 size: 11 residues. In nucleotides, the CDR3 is TGCAGTGCTAGACAGGAAGAGACCCAGTACTTC. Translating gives CSARQEETQYF.

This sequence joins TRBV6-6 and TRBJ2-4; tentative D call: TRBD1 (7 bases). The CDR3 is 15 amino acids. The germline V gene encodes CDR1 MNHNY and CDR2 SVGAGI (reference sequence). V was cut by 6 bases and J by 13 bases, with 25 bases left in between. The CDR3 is CASRSPGLSQGEQYF. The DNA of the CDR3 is TGTGCCAGCAGATCCCCGGGACTTTCCCAGGGGGAGCAGTACTTC.

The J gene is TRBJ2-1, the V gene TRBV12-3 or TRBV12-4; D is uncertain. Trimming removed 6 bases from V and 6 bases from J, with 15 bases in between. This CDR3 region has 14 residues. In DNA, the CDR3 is TGTGCCAGCAGCCCGGGCTACATCTCCAATGAGCAGTTCTTC. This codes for CASSPGYISNEQFF.

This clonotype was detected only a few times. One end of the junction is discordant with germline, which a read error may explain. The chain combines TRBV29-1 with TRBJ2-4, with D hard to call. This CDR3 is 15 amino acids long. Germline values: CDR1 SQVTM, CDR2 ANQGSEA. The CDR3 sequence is CSAHTGYRPQNIRYF. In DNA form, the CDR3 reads TGCAGCGCCCACACCGGGTACCGCCCCCAAAACATTCGGTACTTC.

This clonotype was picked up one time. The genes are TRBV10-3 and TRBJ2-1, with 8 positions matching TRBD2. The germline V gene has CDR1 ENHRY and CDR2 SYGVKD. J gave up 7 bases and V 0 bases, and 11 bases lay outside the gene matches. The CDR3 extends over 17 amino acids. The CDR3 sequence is CAISESATSDAGNEQFF. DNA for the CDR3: TGTGCCATCAGTGAGTCGGCGACTAGCGACGCGGGAAATGAGCAGTTCTTC.

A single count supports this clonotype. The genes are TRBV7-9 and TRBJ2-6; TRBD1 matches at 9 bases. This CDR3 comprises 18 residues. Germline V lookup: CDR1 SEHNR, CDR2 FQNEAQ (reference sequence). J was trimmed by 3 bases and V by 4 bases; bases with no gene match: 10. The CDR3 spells CASSSWTGAASGANVLTF. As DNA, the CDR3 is TGTGCCAGCAGCTCGTGGACAGGGGCGGCGAGTGGGGCCAACGTCCTGACTTTC.

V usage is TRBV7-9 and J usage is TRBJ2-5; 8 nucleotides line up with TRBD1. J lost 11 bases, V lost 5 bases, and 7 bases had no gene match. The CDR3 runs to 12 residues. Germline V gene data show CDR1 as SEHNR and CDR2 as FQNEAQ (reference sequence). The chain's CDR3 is CASSATGGEQYF. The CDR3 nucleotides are TGTGCCAGCAGCGCCACAGGGGGAGAGCAGTACTTC.

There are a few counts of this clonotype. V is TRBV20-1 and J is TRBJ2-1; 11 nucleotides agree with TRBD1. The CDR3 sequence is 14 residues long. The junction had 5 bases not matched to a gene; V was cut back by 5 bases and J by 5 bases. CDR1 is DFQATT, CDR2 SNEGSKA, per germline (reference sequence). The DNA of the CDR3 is TGCAGTGCTGACCCGGGACAGGGGGACAATGAGCAGTTCTTC. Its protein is CSADPGQGDNEQFF.

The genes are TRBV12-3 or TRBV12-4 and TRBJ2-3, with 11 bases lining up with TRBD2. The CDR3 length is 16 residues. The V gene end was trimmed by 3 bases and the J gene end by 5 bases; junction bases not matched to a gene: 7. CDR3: CASSFLSGRALDTQYF. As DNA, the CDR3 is TGTGCCAGCAGTTTCCTTAGCGGGAGGGCCTTAGATACGCAGTATTTT.

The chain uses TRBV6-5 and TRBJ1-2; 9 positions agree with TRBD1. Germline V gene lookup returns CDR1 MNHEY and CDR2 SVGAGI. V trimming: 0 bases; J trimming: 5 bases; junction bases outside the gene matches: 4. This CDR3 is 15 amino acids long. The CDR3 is CASSYSGTGSYGYTF. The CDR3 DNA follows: TGTGCCAGCAGTTACTCAGGGACAGGGAGTTATGGCTACACCTTC.

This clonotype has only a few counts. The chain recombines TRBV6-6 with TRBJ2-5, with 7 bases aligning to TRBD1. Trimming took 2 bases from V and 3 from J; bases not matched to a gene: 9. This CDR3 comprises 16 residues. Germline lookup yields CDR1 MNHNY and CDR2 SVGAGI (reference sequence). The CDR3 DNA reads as TGTGCCAGCAGTTACCCATCTAGGGGGCGGGAAGAGACCCAGTACTTC. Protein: CASSYPSRGREETQYF.

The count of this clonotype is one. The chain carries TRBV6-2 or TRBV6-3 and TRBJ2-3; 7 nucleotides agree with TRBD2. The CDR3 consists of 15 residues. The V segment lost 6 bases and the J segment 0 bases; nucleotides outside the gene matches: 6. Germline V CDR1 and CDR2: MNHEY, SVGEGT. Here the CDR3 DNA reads TGTGCCAGCAGGGCCCGGGGGGAAAGCACAGATACGCAGTATTTT. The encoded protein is CASRARGESTDTQYF.

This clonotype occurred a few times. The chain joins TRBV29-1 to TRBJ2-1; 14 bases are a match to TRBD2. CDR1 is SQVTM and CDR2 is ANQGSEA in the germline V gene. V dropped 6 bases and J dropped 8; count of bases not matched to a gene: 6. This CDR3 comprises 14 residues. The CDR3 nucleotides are TGCAGCGTCGCGGGACTAGCGGGAGCCTATGAGCAGTTCTTC. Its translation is CSVAGLAGAYEQFF.

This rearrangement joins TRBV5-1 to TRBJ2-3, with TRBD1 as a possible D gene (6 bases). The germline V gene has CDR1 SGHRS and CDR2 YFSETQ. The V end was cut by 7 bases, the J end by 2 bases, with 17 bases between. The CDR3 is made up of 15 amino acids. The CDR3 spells CASGQTGAFTDTQYF. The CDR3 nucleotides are TGCGCCAGCGGACAGACCGGGGCCTTCACAGATACGCAGTATTTT.

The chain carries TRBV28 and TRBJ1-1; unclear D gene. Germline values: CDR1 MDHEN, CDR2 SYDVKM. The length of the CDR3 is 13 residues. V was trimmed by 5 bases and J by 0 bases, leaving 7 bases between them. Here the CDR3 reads CASSQTMNTEAFF. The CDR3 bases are TGTGCCAGCAGTCAGACCATGAACACTGAAGCTTTCTTT.